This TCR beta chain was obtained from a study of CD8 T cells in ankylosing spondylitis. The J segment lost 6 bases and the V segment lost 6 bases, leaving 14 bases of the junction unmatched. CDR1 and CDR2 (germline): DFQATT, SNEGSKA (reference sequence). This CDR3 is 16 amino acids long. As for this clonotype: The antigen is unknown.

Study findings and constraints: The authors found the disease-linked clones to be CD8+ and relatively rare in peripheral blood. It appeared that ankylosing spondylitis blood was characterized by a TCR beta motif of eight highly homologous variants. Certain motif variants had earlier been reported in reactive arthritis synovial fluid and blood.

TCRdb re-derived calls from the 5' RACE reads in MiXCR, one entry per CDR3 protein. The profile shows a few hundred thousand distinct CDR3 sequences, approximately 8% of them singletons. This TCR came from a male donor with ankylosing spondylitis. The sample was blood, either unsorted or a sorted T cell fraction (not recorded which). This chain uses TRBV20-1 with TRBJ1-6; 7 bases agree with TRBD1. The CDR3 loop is CSASPGQFATNSPLHF. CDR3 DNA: TGCAGTGCGTCTCCGGGACAGTTTGCTACTAATTCACCCCTCCACTTT.